This paragraph covers one T cell receptor beta chain sequence. Its antigen is undetermined. Germline assignment: CDR1 MNHEY and CDR2 SVGAGI. There are 13 residues in the CDR3. Trimming shortened V by 6 bases and J by 0 bases, and 8 bases separated the two germline ends. This sample stems from a study of T cell repertoires in cytomegalovirus infection. Study-wide background: Public TCR beta signatures marked donors with CMV infection and the matching HLA.

The study, taken as a whole, reports: Totalled public TCR beta family frequency picked out people who carried CMV plus the relevant HLA. It was HLA-C-restricted CMV-specific TCR beta clonotypes that dominated the response ex vivo.

TCRdb independently ran MiXCR on the reads; one entry per CDR3 protein. The sample includes approximately 700,000 distinct CDR3 sequences, 35% to 45% seen only once; the top ten take around 2.8%. The rearrangement joins TRBV6-5 to TRBJ1-1; a weak D match, TRBD1 (6 bases). The sequenced sample consisted of PBMCs. The clonotype originates from a human donor in good health (CMV status not recorded). Some clones in this sample may be carry-over from other donors' samples. The CDR3 region has the DNA TGTGCCAGCAGGGGGGCGATGAACACTGAAGCTTTCTTT. It codes for CASRGAMNTEAFF.